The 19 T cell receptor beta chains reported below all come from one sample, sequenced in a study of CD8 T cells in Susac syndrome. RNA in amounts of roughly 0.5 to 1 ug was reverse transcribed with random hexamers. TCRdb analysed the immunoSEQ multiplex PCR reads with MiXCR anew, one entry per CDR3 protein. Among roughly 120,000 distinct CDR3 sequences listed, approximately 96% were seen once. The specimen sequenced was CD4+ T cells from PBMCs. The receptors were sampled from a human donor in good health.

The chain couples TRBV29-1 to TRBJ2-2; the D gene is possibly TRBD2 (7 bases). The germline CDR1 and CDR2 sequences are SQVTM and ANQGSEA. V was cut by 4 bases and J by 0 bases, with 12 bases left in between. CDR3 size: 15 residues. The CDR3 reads CSVGEGVANTGELFF. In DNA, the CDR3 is TGCAGCGTTGGGGAGGGGGTGGCGAACACCGGGGAGCTGTTTTTT.

CDR3 coding DNA: TGCAGTGCTAGGGCAAAGGGACAGACGATATCTAACTATGGCTACACCTTC. It codes for CSARAKGQTISNYGYTF. This chain links TRBV20-1 with TRBJ1-2; 7 bases map to TRBD1. From germline, CDR1 is DFQATT and CDR2 SNEGSKA (reference sequence). This CDR3 has 17 amino acids. V shed 3 bases and J 0 bases; nucleotides not matched to a gene: 13.

The CDR3 sequence: CASSFRTGTNTGELFF. DNA for the CDR3: TGCGCCAGCAGCTTCAGGACAGGCACGAACACCGGGGAGCTGTTTTTT. The chain is built from TRBV5-1 and TRBJ2-2, with 7 bases matching TRBD1. Trimming removed 2 bases from V and 0 bases from J; junction bases left unmatched: 4. Germline V gene sequence: CDR1 SGHRS, CDR2 YFSETQ. The CDR3 runs to 16 residues.

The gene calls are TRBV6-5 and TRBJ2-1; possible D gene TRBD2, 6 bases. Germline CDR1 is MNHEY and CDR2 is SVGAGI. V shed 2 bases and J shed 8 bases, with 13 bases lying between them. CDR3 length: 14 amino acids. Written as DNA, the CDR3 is TGTGCCAGCAGTTACCGCACTAGCACTCATGAGCAGTTCTTC. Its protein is CASSYRTSTHEQFF.

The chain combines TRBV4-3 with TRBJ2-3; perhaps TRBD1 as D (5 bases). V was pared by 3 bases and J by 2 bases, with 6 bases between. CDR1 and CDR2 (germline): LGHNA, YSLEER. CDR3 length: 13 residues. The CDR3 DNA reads TGCGCCAGCAGCCACAGGGCCACAGATACGCAGTATTTT. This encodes CASSHRATDTQYF.

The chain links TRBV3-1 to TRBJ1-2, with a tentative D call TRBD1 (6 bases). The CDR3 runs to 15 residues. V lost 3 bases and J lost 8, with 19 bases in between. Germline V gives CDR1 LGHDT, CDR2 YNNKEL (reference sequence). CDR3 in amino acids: CASSHRTAPRGGYTF. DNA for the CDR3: TGTGCCAGCAGCCACAGGACAGCCCCTCGTGGGGGCTACACCTTC.

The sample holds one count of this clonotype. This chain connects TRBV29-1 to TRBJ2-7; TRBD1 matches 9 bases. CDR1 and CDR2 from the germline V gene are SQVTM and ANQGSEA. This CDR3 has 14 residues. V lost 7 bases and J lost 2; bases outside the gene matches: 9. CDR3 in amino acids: CSATGQGLAYEQYF. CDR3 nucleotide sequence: TGCAGCGCCACTGGACAGGGGCTTGCCTACGAGCAGTACTTC.

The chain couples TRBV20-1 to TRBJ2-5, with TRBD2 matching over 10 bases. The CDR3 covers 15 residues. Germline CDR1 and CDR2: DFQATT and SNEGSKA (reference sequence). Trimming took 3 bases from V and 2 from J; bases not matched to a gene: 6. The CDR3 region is CSARTSGYLQETQYF. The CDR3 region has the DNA TGCAGTGCTAGGACTAGCGGGTACTTGCAAGAGACCCAGTACTTC.

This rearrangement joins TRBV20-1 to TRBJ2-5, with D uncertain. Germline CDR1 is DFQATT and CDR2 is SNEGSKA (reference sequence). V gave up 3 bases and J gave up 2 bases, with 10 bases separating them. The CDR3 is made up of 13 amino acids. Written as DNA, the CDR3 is TGCAGTGCTAGGAAGGCTGATCAAGAGACCCAGTACTTC. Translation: CSARKADQETQYF.

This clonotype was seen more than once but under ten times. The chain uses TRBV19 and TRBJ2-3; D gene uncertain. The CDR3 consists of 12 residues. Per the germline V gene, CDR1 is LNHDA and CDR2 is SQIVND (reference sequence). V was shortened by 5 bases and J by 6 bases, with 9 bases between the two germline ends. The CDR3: CASSHYRDTQYF. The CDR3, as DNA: TGTGCCAGTAGTCATTATCGGGATACGCAGTATTTT.

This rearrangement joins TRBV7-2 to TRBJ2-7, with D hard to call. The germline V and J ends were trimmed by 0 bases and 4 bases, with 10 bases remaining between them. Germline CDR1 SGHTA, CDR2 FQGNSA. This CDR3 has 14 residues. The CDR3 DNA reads TGTGCCAGCAGCTTAGCATTCGGGTTTTACGAGCAGTACTTC. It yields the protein CASSLAFGFYEQYF.

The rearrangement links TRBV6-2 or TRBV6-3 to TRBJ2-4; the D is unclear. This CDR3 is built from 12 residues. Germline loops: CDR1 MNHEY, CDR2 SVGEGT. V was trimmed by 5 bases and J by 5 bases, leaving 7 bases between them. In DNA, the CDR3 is TGTGCCAGCAGTCCCTCGGAAAACATTCAGTACTTC. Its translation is CASSPSENIQYF.

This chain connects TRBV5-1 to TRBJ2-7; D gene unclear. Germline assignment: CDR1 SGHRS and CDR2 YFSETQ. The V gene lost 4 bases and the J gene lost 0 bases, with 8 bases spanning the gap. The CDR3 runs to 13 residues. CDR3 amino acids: CASSPIPSYEQYF. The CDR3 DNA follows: TGCGCCAGCAGCCCTATACCCTCCTACGAGCAGTACTTC.

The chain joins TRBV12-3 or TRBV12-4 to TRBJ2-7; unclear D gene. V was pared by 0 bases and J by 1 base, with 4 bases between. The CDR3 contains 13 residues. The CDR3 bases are TGTGCCAGCAGTTTAGCGTTTTCCTACGAGCAGTACTTC. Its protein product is CASSLAFSYEQYF.

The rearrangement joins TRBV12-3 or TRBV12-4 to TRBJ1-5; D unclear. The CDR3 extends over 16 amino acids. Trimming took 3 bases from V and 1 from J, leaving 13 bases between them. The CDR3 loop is CASSFLFRGSNQPQHF. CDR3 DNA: TGTGCCAGCAGTTTTCTCTTCCGGGGAAGCAATCAGCCCCAGCATTTT.

This CDR3 reads CASSEGGRGNQPQHF. The CDR3 DNA reads TGTGCCAGCAGTGAGGGGGGAAGGGGCAATCAGCCCCAGCATTTT. The rearrangement uses TRBV2 and TRBJ1-5, with D maybe TRBD1 (5 bases). Trimming pared 3 bases from V and 2 bases from J, leaving 11 bases between. This CDR3 region has 15 residues. From germline, CDR1 is SNHLY and CDR2 FYNNEI.

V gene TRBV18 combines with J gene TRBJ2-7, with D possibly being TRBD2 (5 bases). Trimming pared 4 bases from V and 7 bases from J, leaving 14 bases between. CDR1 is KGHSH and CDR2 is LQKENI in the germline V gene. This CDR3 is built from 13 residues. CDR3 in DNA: TGTGCCAGCTCACTGACTGACTCGGGGGAGCAGTACTTC. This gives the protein CASSLTDSGEQYF.

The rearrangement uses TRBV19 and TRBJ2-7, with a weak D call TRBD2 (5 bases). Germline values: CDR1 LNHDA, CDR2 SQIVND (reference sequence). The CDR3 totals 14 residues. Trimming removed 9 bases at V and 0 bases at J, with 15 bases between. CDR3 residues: CASLLGDYSYEQYF. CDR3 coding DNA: TGTGCCAGCCTTCTCGGCGACTACTCCTACGAGCAGTACTTC.

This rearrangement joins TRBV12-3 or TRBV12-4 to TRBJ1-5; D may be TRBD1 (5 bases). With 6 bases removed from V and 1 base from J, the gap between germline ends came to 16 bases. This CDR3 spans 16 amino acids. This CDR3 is CASRDPGGGSNQPQHF. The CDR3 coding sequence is TGTGCCAGCAGGGACCCGGGGGGAGGGAGCAATCAGCCCCAGCATTTT.